This TCR beta chain was identified during a study of cytomegalovirus exposure and HLA in healthy donors. The study, taken as a whole, reports: The CMV antigen specificity of a few CMV-associated chains was confirmed through in vitro analysis. For cytomegalovirus status, the classifier reportedly gave diagnoses with high specificity and sensitivity. Being productive about 87% or about 30% of the time was typical of most TCR beta V segments in an earlier analysis.

Germline assignment: CDR1 KGHSH and CDR2 LQKENI. Trimming took off 3 bases at V and 0 bases at J, with 17 bases between the two ends. This CDR3 is built from 17 residues. Researchers ran the PCR with 60 Vbeta and 13 Jbeta primers. Repertoires were generated with immunoSEQ multiplex PCR, while TCRdb's copy carries only in-frame clones and drops some. The table records 200,000 or so clones, 70% of them present only once. Concerning this clone itself: The antigen is unknown.

The sequence derives from a man in his forties in good health and CMV-seropositive. Sequencing input: PBMCs. This chain connects TRBV18 to TRBJ1-2; D perhaps matches TRBD1 (5 bases). CDR3 amino acids: CASSPPVRGSTNYGYTF. The CDR3 DNA sequence: TGTGCCAGCTCACCCCCGGTTAGGGGATCTACTAACTATGGCTACACCTTC.